The 14 T cell receptor beta chains reported below all come from one sample, sequenced in a study of T cell responses to AZD1222 COVID-19 vaccine. Assay: immunoSEQ multiplex PCR; the TCRdb copy retains only in-frame clones and omits some. Here the sample spans about 100,000 clones, roughly nine tenths being singletons. The specimen comprised peripheral blood, sampled on day 0 of AZD1222 vaccination. The receptors come from an adult in good health.

V is TRBV5-1 and J is TRBJ1-6; D uncertain. The length of the CDR3 is 15 residues. Germline V gene sequence: CDR1 SGHRS, CDR2 YFSETQ. Trimming removed 0 bases at V and 1 base at J, with 5 bases between. CDR3 loop: CASSLEGSYNSPLHF. As DNA, the CDR3 is TGCGCCAGCAGCTTGGAAGGTTCCTATAATTCACCCCTCCACTTT.

This clone was picked up a small number of times. This chain connects TRBV18 to TRBJ1-6, with 8 bases lining up with TRBD1. Germline loops: CDR1 KGHSH, CDR2 LQKENI. This CDR3 spans 15 amino acids. J was trimmed by 10 bases and V by 4 bases; bases with no gene match: 9. The CDR3 bases are TGTGCCAGCTCACGACGGACAGGGCCGGACTCACCCCTCCACTTT. This sequence encodes CASSRRTGPDSPLHF.

V and J are TRBV27 and TRBJ1-2; TRBD1 matches at 8 bases. After removal of 5 bases from V and 4 bases from J, the junction contained 9 bases not matched to a gene. Germline loops: CDR1 MNHEY, CDR2 SMNVEV (reference sequence). CDR3 length: 15 residues. CDR3 amino acids: CASSLITGGSYGYTF. The CDR3 nucleotides are TGTGCCAGCAGTCTAATCACAGGGGGGTCCTATGGCTACACCTTC.

The sample holds one count of this clone. V gene TRBV7-9 combines with J gene TRBJ1-1; 11 bases agree with TRBD1. Per the germline V gene, CDR1 is SEHNR and CDR2 is FQNEAQ (reference sequence). V dropped 5 bases and J dropped 5; count of bases not matched to a gene: 7. The length of the CDR3 is 15 residues. The CDR3 reads CASSGGDRGSTEAFF. The DNA for the CDR3 is TGTGCCAGCAGCGGAGGGGACAGGGGGAGTACTGAAGCTTTCTTT.

V is TRBV30 and J is TRBJ2-5; no clear D. Between the trimmed V and J ends, which lost 3 bases and 4 bases, there was a span of 12 bases. Looked up from germline, CDR1 is GTSNPN and CDR2 is SVGIG (reference sequence). The CDR3 totals 13 residues. CDR3 protein: CAWSLGGVETQYF. The DNA for the CDR3 is TGTGCCTGGAGCCTCGGCGGAGTAGAGACCCAGTACTTC.

The rearrangement joins TRBV7-6 to TRBJ2-1; D is ambiguous. CDR3 length: 16 residues. The V end was cut by 1 base, the J end by 7 bases, with 17 bases between. CDR1 and CDR2 (germline): SGHVS, FNYEAQ. DNA of the CDR3: TGTGCCAGCAGCTTAGTGGCAGAGCTTTTGGGGAATGAGCAGTTCTTC. Amino acid sequence: CASSLVAELLGNEQFF.

The J gene is TRBJ2-1, the V gene TRBV7-8; D is possibly TRBD2 (5 bases). V lost 1 base to trimming and J lost 0 bases, with 7 bases between them. The germline gives CDR1 SGHVS, CDR2 FQNEAQ. The CDR3 consists of 15 residues. Written as DNA, the CDR3 is TGTGCCAGCAGCTTAGGACGGGGCTCCTACAATGAGCAGTTCTTC. Its translation: CASSLGRGSYNEQFF.

This rearrangement joins TRBV6-1 to TRBJ1-6; tentative D call: TRBD1 (5 bases). The CDR3 has 14 amino acids. V lost 3 bases, J lost 10 bases, and 13 bases lay in between. Germline loops: CDR1 MNHNS, CDR2 SASEGT. CDR3 residues: CASSDRGVGSPLHF. CDR3 DNA: TGTGCCAGCAGTGACAGAGGGGTAGGGTCACCCCTCCACTTT.

This clone has a handful of counts. The V call is TRBV7-9, the J call TRBJ1-3; D is possibly TRBD1 (6 bases). Germline CDR1 SEHNR, CDR2 FQNEAQ (reference sequence). The CDR3 has 13 residues. V was trimmed by 7 bases and J by 2 bases, leaving 9 bases between them. Written as DNA, the CDR3 is TGTGCCAGCATCGAGGGGGCTGGAAACACCATATATTTT. Its translation: CASIEGAGNTIYF.

The genes are TRBV24-1 and TRBJ2-1, with D maybe TRBD1 (6 bases). Germline-derived CDR1 and CDR2 are KGHDR and SFDVKD. CDR3 length equals 12 residues. Trimming took off 4 bases at V and 13 bases at J, with 13 bases between the two ends. CDR3 region: CATSEPGAGQFF. In nucleotides, the CDR3 is TGTGCCACCAGTGAGCCAGGGGCTGGCCAGTTCTTC.

The chain employs TRBV3-1 (or the pseudogene TRBV3-2) and TRBJ1-2; 7 nucleotides agree with TRBD1. Germline CDR1 and CDR2: LGHDT and YNNKEL (reference sequence). This CDR3 region has 14 residues. V was clipped by 2 bases and J by 3 bases; unmatched bases: 3. The DNA of the CDR3 is TGTGCCAGCAGCCAAAATACAGGGGACTATGGCTACACCTTC. Its protein product is CASSQNTGDYGYTF.

This clone was counted only a few times. V is TRBV7-6 and J is TRBJ2-5; no definite D call. CDR1 and CDR2 (germline): SGHVS, FNYEAQ. The CDR3 has 15 residues. V was cut by 5 bases and J by 1 base, with 14 bases left in between. CDR3 sequence: CASSLRPFTQETQYF. CDR3 coding DNA: TGTGCCAGCAGCCTACGACCCTTCACCCAAGAGACCCAGTACTTC.

This chain joins TRBV28 and TRBJ1-6; D is undetermined. V shed 3 bases and J shed 8 bases, with 5 bases lying between them. Looked up from germline, CDR1 is MDHEN and CDR2 is SYDVKM. This CDR3 is 12 amino acids long. The CDR3 bases are TGTGCCAGCAGTTTTGGGGATTCACCCCTCCACTTT. It specifies CASSFGDSPLHF.

The rearrangement links TRBV4-3 to TRBJ2-5; D is undetermined. CDR3 length: 16 residues. From germline, CDR1 is LGHNA and CDR2 YSLEER. Trimming left V 0 bases short and J 3 bases short, with 14 bases between. As DNA, the CDR3 is TGCGCCAGCAGCCAAGATCTTCCCCCCAGAAAAGAGACCCAGTACTTC. Protein sequence: CASSQDLPPRKETQYF.